The next 22 T cell receptor beta chains were all read from a single sample in a study of shared clonotypes between healthy human individuals (TCRdb year 2020). The library was made by the immunoSEQ multiplex PCR assay. Sourced from immuneACCESS, this table was stored by TCRdb with only in-frame sequences that have V and J called. A share of the clones is absent; for the studies checked, an unresolved V gene accounts for under half, and the remainder has no known explanation. The sample table contains around 1,000,000 clones; only one count was recorded for about 80% of them. Over 0.8% of the sample is taken by the ten largest. Sequenced input: memory CD4+ T cells from PBMCs. The sample's cell subset or site label, decoded: CD45RA-negative fraction. The receptors stem from a man aged 18 to 30 in good health. Some clones in this sample may be carry-over from other donors' samples.

This clone was seen a single time. The V call is TRBV6-1, the J call TRBJ1-1, with 8 bases identical to TRBD1. J gave up 0 bases and V 7 bases, and 7 bases lay outside the gene matches. This CDR3 comprises 15 residues. Germline lookup yields CDR1 MNHNS and CDR2 SASEGT. DNA of the CDR3: TGTGCCAGCAAACCCTCAGGGGGCCTGAACACTGAAGCTTTCTTT. Translation: CASKPSGGLNTEAFF.

The V gene is TRBV4-2, the J gene TRBJ2-3, with TRBD2 as a possible D gene (5 bases). Germline assignment: CDR1 LGHNA and CDR2 YNFKEQ. Trimming stripped 3 bases from V and 1 base from J, with 14 bases between. This CDR3 is 16 amino acids long. CDR3 region: CASSQDSPSGTDTQYF. The CDR3 DNA is TGTGCCAGCAGCCAGGACTCCCCTTCGGGCACAGATACGCAGTATTTT.

The chain recombines TRBV4-1 with TRBJ2-3, with D perhaps being TRBD1 or TRBD2 (5 bases each). V was trimmed by 6 bases and J by 6 bases, leaving 22 bases between them. The CDR3 totals 16 residues. Germline V gene data show CDR1 as MGHRA and CDR2 as YSYEKL. Here the CDR3 reads CASRAVRGTPVDTQYF. CDR3 nucleotide sequence: TGCGCCAGCAGGGCGGTTCGGGGCACCCCGGTGGATACGCAGTATTTT.

This chain links TRBV6-1 with TRBJ2-3; 12 nucleotides match TRBD2. CDR3 length: 18 residues. The germline V gene encodes CDR1 MNHNS and CDR2 SASEGT. Trimming removed 1 base from V and 0 bases from J; junction bases left unmatched: 5. This chain's CDR3 is CASSEGLAGGGSTDTQYF. The CDR3 DNA is TGTGCCAGCAGTGAAGGCCTAGCGGGAGGGGGTAGCACAGATACGCAGTATTTT.

This clone appeared once. The sample has other DNA sequences that encode this CDR3 too. CDR3 nucleotides: TGCGCCAGCAGCTTGTTAGCGGGAGTAAGCACCGGGGAGCTGTTTTTT. This gives the protein CASSLLAGVSTGELFF. The chain links TRBV5-1 to TRBJ2-2, with 9 bases aligning to TRBD2. Germline V gives CDR1 SGHRS, CDR2 YFSETQ. V lost 1 base and J lost 4; bases outside the gene matches: 5. The CDR3 is made up of 16 amino acids.

This clone was counted a single time. This CDR3 is missing its conserved last phenylalanine or tryptophan, likely due to a read error. This chain uses TRBV10-2 with TRBJ2-2; perhaps TRBD1 as D (5 bases). This CDR3 comprises 14 residues. The V end lost 7 bases, the J end lost 6 bases, and 15 bases lay between the germline ends. The V gene's germline CDR1 is WSHSY and CDR2 SAAADI. Written as DNA, the CDR3 is TGCGCCAGCAAGAAGGACACCAACGCCGGGGAGCTGTTTTCT. Translating it yields CASKKDTNAGELFS.

This sequence joins TRBV5-4 and TRBJ1-1; D unclear. The CDR3 totals 13 residues. The germline gives CDR1 SGHNT, CDR2 YYREEE (reference sequence). Trimming cost V 0 bases and J 1 base, with 4 bases left between them. CDR3 protein: CASSLARNTEAFF. CDR3 sequence (DNA): TGTGCCAGCAGCTTGGCCAGGAACACTGAAGCTTTCTTT.

This clone was seen many times. CDR3 protein: CASSYSAAQAFF. CDR3 bases: TGTGCCAGCAGTTACTCGGCCGCTCAAGCTTTCTTT. The V and J genes are TRBV6-6 and TRBJ1-1, with D uncertain. V lost 0 bases and J 9 bases, leaving 8 bases between the germline ends. Germline V gene data show CDR1 as MNHNY and CDR2 as SVGAGI (reference sequence). The CDR3 covers 12 residues.

V and J are TRBV5-1 and TRBJ2-7, with TRBD2 identical over 8 bases. This CDR3 has 16 amino acids. V was clipped by 1 base and J by 0 bases; unmatched bases: 6. Germline V lookup: CDR1 SGHRS, CDR2 YFSETQ. DNA of the CDR3: TGCGCCAGCAGCTTGTATTCAGCGGGAGACTCCTACGAGCAGTACTTC. Its translation is CASSLYSAGDSYEQYF. The full variable domain, with the rest looked up from reference TRBV5-1 and TRBJ2-7, is KAGVTQTPRYLIKTRGQQVTLSCSPISGHRSVSWYQQTPGQGLQFLFEYFSETQRNKGNFPGRFSGRQFSNSRSEMNVSTLELGDSALYLCASSLYSAGDSYEQYFGPGTRLTVT.

This sequence joins TRBV7-9 and TRBJ1-1; 8 positions agree with TRBD1. This CDR3 contains 16 residues. The germline gives CDR1 SEHNR, CDR2 FQNEAQ (reference sequence). V was pared by 4 bases and J by 1 base, with 8 bases of the junction left unmatched. In DNA form, the CDR3 reads TGTGCCAGCAGCTCGGACAGGGCGCTCAAGAACACTGAAGCTTTCTTT. This translates into CASSSDRALKNTEAFF.

This clone was counted only a few times. The rearrangement links TRBV27 to TRBJ2-2; 9 nucleotides line up with TRBD2. The CDR3 loop spans 16 amino acids. The J segment lost 3 bases and the V segment lost 0 bases, leaving 2 bases of the junction unmatched. CDR1 and CDR2 from the germline V gene are MNHEY and SMNVEV (reference sequence). The CDR3 loop reads CASSLSGLAYTGELFF. CDR3 nucleotide sequence: TGTGCCAGCAGTTTATCGGGACTAGCCTACACCGGGGAGCTGTTTTTT.

The chain is built from TRBV6-5 and TRBJ1-4; D is perhaps TRBD1 (5 bases). Germline CDR1 reads MNHEY; CDR2 reads SVGAGI. V was cut by 7 bases and J by 4 bases, with 10 bases left in between. The CDR3 consists of 13 residues. CDR3 DNA sequence: TGTGCCAGCAAGGGACGGAATAATGAAAAACTGTTTTTT. This encodes CASKGRNNEKLFF.

The chain recombines TRBV6-5 with TRBJ1-2; no clear D. Trimming took 5 bases from V and 5 from J, leaving 18 bases between them. Germline lookup yields CDR1 MNHEY and CDR2 SVGAGI. This CDR3 is built from 15 residues. CDR3 DNA sequence: TGTGCCAGCAGTAGTCTCTACCACGGTGGGTATGGCTACACCTTC. Its protein is CASSSLYHGGYGYTF.

The genes are TRBV29-1 and TRBJ2-1; D remains ambiguous. The V gene's germline CDR1 is SQVTM and CDR2 ANQGSEA. The CDR3 consists of 13 residues. The V end was cut by 4 bases, the J end by 1 base, with 8 bases between. CDR3 sequence reads: CSVGSYSYNEQFF. CDR3 DNA: TGCAGCGTTGGTTCCTATTCCTACAATGAGCAGTTCTTC.

V and J are TRBV6-1 and TRBJ2-3, with 12 bases matching TRBD2. V dropped 4 bases and J dropped 3; count of bases not matched to a gene: 14. Germline values: CDR1 MNHNS, CDR2 SASEGT. This CDR3 comprises 19 residues. CDR3 nucleotides: TGTGCCAGCAGTGGAAGACTAGCGGGAGCCCTCGGTGGAACAGATACGCAGTATTTT. Its protein is CASSGRLAGALGGTDTQYF.

The rearrangement uses TRBV19 and TRBJ1-1, with 9 bases identical to TRBD1. Germline V gene data show CDR1 as LNHDA and CDR2 as SQIVND (reference sequence). The V gene end was trimmed by 6 bases and the J gene end by 8 bases; junction bases not matched to a gene: 10. This CDR3 has 14 residues. As DNA, the CDR3 is TGTGCCAGTAGACGGGGGCGGGACAGGGAAGAAGCTTTCTTT. It specifies CASRRGRDREEAFF.

The chain has TRBV7-9 and TRBJ2-5; no clear D gene. With 3 bases removed from V and 2 bases from J, the gap between germline ends came to 10 bases. CDR3 length: 14 residues. Looked up from germline, CDR1 is SEHNR and CDR2 is FQNEAQ (reference sequence). CDR3 DNA sequence: TGTGCCAGCAGCTTTTCGACTTCTCAAGAGACCCAGTACTTC. This encodes CASSFSTSQETQYF.

This clone was found a few times. The chain is built from TRBV7-2 and TRBJ1-1; D uncertain. There are 16 residues in the CDR3. The V gene lost 4 bases and the J gene lost 1 base, with 16 bases spanning the gap. The germline gives CDR1 SGHTA, CDR2 FQGNSA. The CDR3 coding sequence is TGTGCCAGCAGCTCTTCCTCGAGGACGAGGAACACTGAAGCTTTCTTT. Its translation is CASSSSSRTRNTEAFF.

The CDR3 DNA is TGTGCCAGCAGCCCTGGGACAGCCAAAAACATTCAGTACTTC. Translated, it gives CASSPGTAKNIQYF. V and J are TRBV9 and TRBJ2-4; D tentatively fits TRBD1 or TRBD2 (5 bases each). This CDR3 region has 14 residues. Germline V gene lookup returns CDR1 SGDLS and CDR2 YYNGEE. Trimming removed 4 bases at V and 0 bases at J, with 8 bases between.

V and J are TRBV5-8 and TRBJ2-3; perhaps TRBD2 as D (5 bases). The CDR3 loop spans 16 amino acids. V lost 0 bases, J lost 2 bases, and 13 bases lay in between. CDR1 and CDR2 (germline): SGHTS, YDEGEE. DNA for the CDR3: TGTGCCAGCAGCTTGGCCCGGGGTTCGATCACAGATACGCAGTATTTT. Residues: CASSLARGSITDTQYF.

V is TRBV21-1 and J is TRBJ2-2; the D call of TRBD2 is as the table states it, not checked on the DNA. TRBV21-1 has pseudogene status. This CDR3 spans 22 amino acids. The CDR3 is CASSKYSGQCQGRTSDTGELFF. CDR3 DNA: TGTGCCAGCAGCAAGTACAGTGGGCAGTGCCAGGGGCGGACTAGCGACACCGGGGAGCTGTTTTTT.

With respect to this clone: This sample includes further DNA sequences coding for the same CDR3. This sequence joins TRBV7-2 and TRBJ2-2; TRBD2 is a possible D gene (5 bases). The V gene lost 3 bases and the J gene lost 2 bases, with 7 bases spanning the gap. The CDR3 is made up of 14 amino acids. From germline, CDR1 is SGHTA and CDR2 FQGNSA. Written as DNA, the CDR3 is TGTGCCAGCAGCTTCCGGGGTAACACCGGGGAGCTGTTTTTT. The encoded protein is CASSFRGNTGELFF. Based on the CDR3 plus reference TRBV7-2 and TRBJ2-2, the full variable domain is GAGVSQSPSNKVTEKGKDVELRCDPISGHTALYWYRQSLGQGLEFLIYFQGNSAPDKSGLPSDRFSAERTGGSVSTLTIQRTQQEDSAVYLCASSFRGNTGELFFGEGSRLTVL.